This record looks at one T cell receptor beta chain sequence and its context. The target antigen is unknown. This specimen belongs to a study of Tregs in tolerant kidney transplant recipients. About the study: Related graft donors supplied nonmyeloablative bone marrow transplants, and mixed chimerism was transient.

Unstimulated regulatory T cells (CD4+CD25+CD127-), CD4+CD25- non-regulatory cells, CD4 and CD8 cells were FACS-sorted from thawed PBMCs. The repertoire was sequenced with immunoSEQ multiplex PCR; TCRdb's copy has only in-frame clones and lacks some. Among about 66,000 clones listed, about nine tenths were seen once. Regarding the study as a whole: Tregs expanded with activated donor B cells seemed most donor-specific. Biological reproducibility was not directly addressed in this study.

The receptor was isolated from a human donor who received a combined kidney and bone marrow transplant. The sequencing used CD8+ T cells from blood, collected before the transplant.

The CDR3 sequence is CASSTTARGVNYGYTF. In nucleotides, the CDR3 is TGTGCCAGCAGCACCACGGCCAGGGGCGTTAACTATGGCTACACCTTC. The V and J genes are TRBV9 and TRBJ1-2; possible D gene TRBD1, 6 bases. Germline V gene sequence: CDR1 SGDLS, CDR2 YYNGEE. V dropped 4 bases and J dropped 1 base, with 17 bases sitting between them. The CDR3 has 16 residues.